These T cell receptor beta chains were read from a single sample in a study of cytomegalovirus exposure and HLA in healthy donors. Profiled with immunoSEQ multiplex PCR; TCRdb holds only in-frame clones, not every one. Altogether about 280,000 clones are present, approximately 86% being singletons, with the ten largest covering 1%. Sequencing was carried out using PBMCs. Receptors were obtained from a woman under 30 in good health and CMV-seronegative. Each CDR3 is given with its conserved first and last residue. Fields, in order: clone size, D gene, J gene, V gene, CDR3 DNA, CDR3 protein. D genes are given only for firm matches. The listing skips clone size in some rows; elsewhere it reads once, few, many or a size class.

- TRBD1 TRBJ1-2 TRBV6-1 TGTGCCAGCAGTGTTCACAGGGGGGTCCAGTCTGGCTACACCTTC CASSVHRGVQSGYTF
- - TRBJ2-7 TRBV5-1 TGCGCCAGCAGCCCCTCAGGGGAGGAGCAGTACTTC CASSPSGEEQYF
- - TRBJ2-3 TRBV28 TGTGCCAGCAGTTTACCAGGGCAGGGAGATACGCAGTATTTT CASSLPGQGDTQYF
- TRBD1 TRBJ2-7 TRBV4-1 TGCGCCAGCAGCCAAGATCCGGGGCGACAGGGGAAAAACGAGCAGTACTTC CASSQDPGRQGKNEQYF
- - TRBJ2-7 TRBV19 TGTGCCAGTAGTATGGCCCGGGAAAGCTCCTACGAGCAGTACTTC CASSMARESSYEQYF
once TRBD2 TRBJ2-7 TRBV25-1 TGTGCCAGCAGTGACCCTACTAGCGGACCCACTTACGAGCAGTACTTC CASSDPTSGPTYEQYF
- - TRBJ2-6 TRBV18 TGTGCCAGCCCGCCCCAGGGATTGCTCGTTCCAGTGTCCTCTGGGGCCAACGTCCTGACTTTC CASPPQGLLVPVSSGANVLTF
- - TRBJ2-5 TRBV30 TGTGCCTGGGGGGCACAGACCCAGTACTTC CAWGAQTQYF
- - TRBJ2-1 TRBV9 TGTGCCAGCAGCCCCCCTAGCGCCCATGAGCAGTTCTTC CASSPPSAHEQFF
- TRBD1 TRBJ2-7 TRBV4-2 TGTGCCAGCAGCCAAGGTCCCTTCTCCGGGACAGGGGCCTACGAGCAGTACTTC CASSQGPFSGTGAYEQYF
- - TRBJ1-4 TRBV27 TGTGCCAGCAGTTTATCGCTTCAGTGGGGGCAACTGTTTTTT CASSLSLQWGQLFF
once TRBD1 TRBJ2-7 TRBV10-1 TGCGCCAGCAGCCCGGGACAGGGGTCGGGCGAGCAGTACTTC CASSPGQGSGEQYF
- TRBD1 TRBJ2-1 TRBV9 TGTGCCAGCAGCGCTACAGGGGGTGAGCAGTTCTTC CASSATGGEQFF
- TRBD1 TRBJ1-2 TRBV4-1 TGCGCCAGCAGCCCGGGACAGGGGGTTACCCCTTCCCTCTATGGCTACACCTTC CASSPGQGVTPSLYGYTF
- - TRBJ2-7 TRBV7-6 TGTGCCAGCAGCCTCGGAACAGGAGTAGGCTACGAGCAGTACTTC CASSLGTGVGYEQYF
- TRBD1 TRBJ2-2 TRBV5-1 TGCGCCAGCAGCCTCAGGGGGCCACCGAACACCGGGGAGCTGTTTTTT CASSLRGPPNTGELFF
- - TRBJ2-3 TRBV6-5 TGTGCCAGCAGCCGACTGGCTAGCACAGATACGCAGTATTTT CASSRLASTDTQYF
- TRBD2 TRBJ2-7 TRBV20-1 TGCAGTGCAACCGACGGGAGGGAGCAGTACTTC CSATDGREQYF
- - TRBJ1-6 TRBV5-1 TGCGCCAGCAGCTTGGCCGGGTCAGTTTCAGATTCACCCCTCCACTTT CASSLAGSVSDSPLHF
- TRBD1 TRBJ1-3 TRBV15 TGTGCCACCAGCTCCATTCCCCGGGACAGTAACGCGAACACCATATATTTT CATSSIPRDSNANTIYF
- TRBD1 TRBJ1-4 TRBV6-6 TGTGCCGGGGGACAGGGGTATGAAAAACTGTTTTTT CAGGQGYEKLFF
- TRBD2 TRBJ2-7 TRBV7-6 TGTGCCAGCAGCTCAAGCGGGAGTGCCTACGAGCAGTACTTC CASSSSGSAYEQYF
- - TRBJ1-3 TRBV6-5 TGTGCCAGCAGGAGGGAGGGGACGGGAGGAAACACCATATATTTT CASRREGTGGNTIYF
- - TRBJ1-3 TRBV10-3 TGTGCCATCAGTGAGTCTAAGGGGAGAAACACCATATATTTT CAISESKGRNTIYF
few - TRBJ1-4 TRBV7-9 TGTGCCAGCAGCTTAGGTGGAGGGCTACCTAATGAAAAACTGTTTTTT CASSLGGGLPNEKLFF
- - TRBJ1-1 TRBV7-9 TGTGCCAGCAGCCCAGGAGGGACTGAAGCTTTCTTT CASSPGGTEAFF
few TRBD1 TRBJ1-6 TRBV5-1 TGCGCCAGCAGCTCGACAGGGGTGGATTCACCCCTCCACTTT CASSSTGVDSPLHF
- - TRBJ2-3 TRBV30 TGTGCCTGGAGTGTCGGCGTCCCGGGTGCAGATACGCAGTATTTT CAWSVGVPGADTQYF
- - TRBJ2-7 TRBV9 TGTGCCAGCAGCGTGGGTCGGGAGATCTCCTACGAGCAGTACTTC CASSVGREISYEQYF
- TRBD2 TRBJ2-3 TRBV5-4 TGTGCCAGCAGCCCCATTGTAGCGGGAGGGCCTTCTAGCACAGATACGCAGTATTTT CASSPIVAGGPSSTDTQYF
- - TRBJ1-2 TRBV11-3 TGTGCCAGCAGAGAAGCTACAGGGCGGCGGGGCTACACCTTC CASREATGRRGYTF
once - TRBJ1-5 TRBV6-5 TGTGCCAGCAGTTCGCGGGCGGGGGCAAATCAGCCCCAGCATTTT CASSSRAGANQPQHF
- - TRBJ1-1 TRBV6-5 TGTGCCAGCAGCCCCCCACAGGGACAGAACACTGAAGCTTTCTTT CASSPPQGQNTEAFF
- - TRBJ2-7 TRBV9 TGTGCCAGCAGCCCGGCGGGGCCATCCTACGAGCAGTACTTC CASSPAGPSYEQYF
- TRBD1 TRBJ2-7 TRBV18 TGTGCCAGCTCAGGGACGGGACAGGCCTACGAGCAGTACTTC CASSGTGQAYEQYF
- TRBD1 TRBJ2-5 TRBV29-1 TGCAGCGGCTCAGGGGGCCCAGAGACCCAGTACTTC CSGSGGPETQYF
- - TRBJ2-1 TRBV4-3 TGCGCCAGCAGCCAAGGTAGCCGTGAGCAGTTCTTC CASSQGSREQFF
- TRBD1 TRBJ2-3 TRBV4-1 TGCGCCAGCAGCCAACCGCCGGGACAGGGGGCGGCAGATACGCAGTATTTT CASSQPPGQGAADTQYF
- - TRBJ1-1 TRBV29-1 TGCAGCACACGGAGACAGGTGAACACTGAAGCTTTCTTT CSTRRQVNTEAFF